The 26 T cell receptor beta chains in this list originate from one sample, sequenced in a study of cytomegalovirus exposure and HLA in healthy donors. Primers included in the PCR were 60 Vbeta and 13 Jbeta primers. TCRdb keeps only in-frame clones here, not all; method: immunoSEQ multiplex PCR. The sample records approximately 170,000 clones, approximately 82% being singletons. The specimen sequenced was PBMCs. Source of these receptors: a male donor in good health and CMV-seronegative.

The chain has TRBV19 and TRBJ1-1; possibly TRBD1 for D (5 bases). V was pared by 4 bases and J by 4 bases, with 13 bases between. The CDR3 has 14 amino acids. In germline, CDR1 is LNHDA, CDR2 SQIVND (reference sequence). This CDR3 is CASSKGLGATEAFF. The CDR3 coding sequence is TGTGCCAGTAGTAAGGGACTCGGAGCCACTGAAGCTTTCTTT.

The J gene is TRBJ2-2, the V gene TRBV7-3; 9 nucleotides align to TRBD1. In germline, CDR1 is SGHTA, CDR2 FQGTGA. V lost 1 base to trimming and J lost 4 bases; unmatched junction nucleotides: 4. The CDR3 has 16 amino acids. CDR3 sequence reads: CASSLRDREGTGELFF. For the CDR3, the DNA is TGTGCCAGCAGCTTAAGGGACAGGGAAGGCACCGGGGAGCTGTTTTTT.

The chain employs TRBV6-6 and TRBJ1-1, with D unclear. The V gene's germline CDR1 is MNHNY and CDR2 SVGAGI (reference sequence). The length of the CDR3 is 16 residues. V dropped 4 bases and J dropped 3 bases, with 18 bases sitting between them. As DNA, the CDR3 is TGTGCCAGCAGTTCGACATCTCCTGGGCTTCACACTGAAGCTTTCTTT. Translation: CASSSTSPGLHTEAFF.

The J gene is TRBJ2-7, the V gene TRBV5-6; 7 nucleotides match TRBD1. J lost 0 bases, V lost 0 bases, and 9 bases had no gene match. The CDR3 runs to 17 residues. Germline-derived CDR1 and CDR2 are SGHDT and YYEEEE. The CDR3 region has the DNA TGTGCCAGCAGCTTGGGGGGACAGCCTATAATCTCCTACGAGCAGTACTTC. This gives the protein CASSLGGQPIISYEQYF.

The chain is built from TRBV7-9 and TRBJ1-5; perhaps TRBD1 as D (5 bases). V was shortened by 10 bases and J by 0 bases, with 10 bases between the two germline ends. The CDR3 contains 13 residues. Per germline, CDR1 SEHNR and CDR2 FQNEAQ (reference sequence). The CDR3 DNA reads as TGTGCCACCCGGGGGGGTAGCAATCAGCCCCAGCATTTT. Its translation is CATRGGSNQPQHF.

The V and J genes are TRBV7-9 and TRBJ2-1, with a possible D match to TRBD2 (7 bases). The CDR3 contains 15 residues. Trimming shortened V by 4 bases and J by 4 bases, and 14 bases separated the two germline ends. CDR1 and CDR2 from the germline V gene are SEHNR and FQNEAQ (reference sequence). The CDR3 DNA reads TGTGCCAGCAGCTCCACGGGGGGACAATACAATGAGCAGTTCTTC. Protein: CASSSTGGQYNEQFF. The whole variable domain, filled in from reference TRBV7-9 and TRBJ2-1, reads DTGVSQNPRHKITKRGQNVTFRCDPISEHNRLYWYRQTLGQGPEFLTYFQNEAQLEKSRLLSDRFSAERPKGSFSTLEIQRTEQGDSAMYLCASSSTGGQYNEQFFGPGTRLTVL.

The chain joins TRBV7-9 to TRBJ1-5; D possibly corresponds to TRBD1 (5 bases). V lost 5 bases and J 0 bases, leaving 14 bases between the germline ends. Germline lookup yields CDR1 SEHNR and CDR2 FQNEAQ (reference sequence). The length of the CDR3 is 16 residues. The CDR3 DNA follows: TGTGCCAGCAGCCAGGATCGGGGGTATAGCAATCAGCCCCAGCATTTT. Translating gives CASSQDRGYSNQPQHF.

The rearrangement uses TRBV5-1 and TRBJ2-7; 8 bases line up with TRBD1. V shed 4 bases and J 3 bases; nucleotides not matched to a gene: 6. This CDR3 spans 14 amino acids. Germline V gene data show CDR1 as SGHRS and CDR2 as YFSETQ. The CDR3 sequence: CASSLIGQGYEQYF. In nucleotides, the CDR3 is TGCGCCAGCAGCCTTATCGGACAGGGCTACGAGCAGTACTTC.

The count of this clone is one. The J gene is TRBJ1-5, the V gene TRBV6-5; D gene ambiguous. In germline, CDR1 is MNHEY, CDR2 SVGAGI. This CDR3 spans 13 amino acids. V was cut by 6 bases and J by 0 bases, with 6 bases left in between. CDR3 nucleotides: TGTGCCAGCAGAAGAGATAGCAATCAGCCCCAGCATTTT. Its protein product is CASRRDSNQPQHF.

The chain has TRBV9 and TRBJ1-2; D call uncertain. CDR1 is SGDLS and CDR2 is YYNGEE in the germline V gene. The CDR3 extends over 15 amino acids. Trimming removed 0 bases from V and 2 bases from J, with 11 bases in between. The CDR3 region has the DNA TGTGCCAGCAGCGTAGCTCTAGGTAACAACTATGGCTACACCTTC. As protein: CASSVALGNNYGYTF.

The genes are TRBV15 and TRBJ2-7, with 7 bases lining up with TRBD1. The CDR3 consists of 16 residues. J gave up 0 bases and V 0 bases, and 5 bases lay outside the gene matches. The germline V gene encodes CDR1 LNHNV and CDR2 YYDKDF (reference sequence). CDR3 in amino acids: CATSRDGTVTSYEQYF. CDR3 nucleotides: TGTGCCACCAGCAGAGACGGGACAGTCACCTCCTACGAGCAGTACTTC.

V is TRBV11-2 and J is TRBJ2-7, with 9 bases lining up with TRBD1. Losses at the gene ends were 3 bases for V and 3 bases for J; bases not matched to a gene: 3. The CDR3 extends over 14 amino acids. Germline CDR1 SGHAT, CDR2 FQNNGV. CDR3 in DNA: TGTGCCAGCAGCTTGGGGACAGGGATCTACGAGCAGTACTTC. This sequence encodes CASSLGTGIYEQYF.

The chain uses TRBV5-4 and TRBJ2-7, with 10 bases aligning to TRBD2. Looked up from germline, CDR1 is SGHNT and CDR2 is YYREEE (reference sequence). V was clipped by 2 bases and J by 6 bases; unmatched bases: 8. This CDR3 is built from 15 residues. This CDR3 is CASSLRSGRAGEQYF. CDR3 nucleotide sequence: TGTGCCAGCAGCTTAAGAAGCGGGAGGGCCGGCGAGCAGTACTTC.

The chain recombines TRBV7-2 with TRBJ2-7, with 13 positions matching TRBD2. Trimming cost V 1 base and J 7 bases; bases outside gene matches: 4. CDR3 length equals 15 residues. Looked up from germline, CDR1 is SGHTA and CDR2 is FQGNSA. The CDR3 bases are TGTGCCAGCAGCTTAGAGGGACTAGCGGGATGGGAGCAGTACTTC. As protein: CASSLEGLAGWEQYF.

The chain couples TRBV5-6 to TRBJ2-3, with 7 bases lining up with TRBD2. Germline lookup yields CDR1 SGHDT and CDR2 YYEEEE. The ends lost 2 bases at V and 6 bases at J; junction bases unmatched: 6. The CDR3 is made up of 14 amino acids. As DNA, the CDR3 is TGTGCCAGCAGCTTCGGACTAGACGGGGATACGCAGTATTTT. It encodes CASSFGLDGDTQYF.

This chain connects TRBV18 to TRBJ1-2; tentative D call: TRBD1 (6 bases). Trimming pared 0 bases from V and 7 bases from J, leaving 15 bases between. CDR3 length: 15 amino acids. CDR1 and CDR2 (germline): KGHSH, LQKENI. The CDR3 DNA sequence: TGTGCCAGCTCACCACCGCCAGGGGCCGCGGGTGGCTACACCTTC. The encoded protein is CASSPPPGAAGGYTF.

The chain's CDR3 is CASSLSGVRSHSYEQYF. CDR3 nucleotide sequence: TGTGCCAGCAGTTTATCAGGTGTTCGGAGCCACTCCTACGAGCAGTACTTC. This chain links TRBV27 with TRBJ2-7; D unresolved. Germline CDR1 MNHEY, CDR2 SMNVEV (reference sequence). This CDR3 comprises 17 residues. The germline V and J ends were trimmed by 0 bases and 0 bases, with 15 bases remaining between them.

This chain uses TRBV29-1 with TRBJ2-7, with 8 positions matching TRBD1. The V segment lost 2 bases and the J segment 5 bases; nucleotides outside the gene matches: 5. The CDR3 covers 13 residues. The germline gives CDR1 SQVTM, CDR2 ANQGSEA. The CDR3 is CSVEFRQGNEQYF. The CDR3 coding sequence is TGCAGCGTTGAATTCCGACAGGGGAACGAGCAGTACTTC.

In the case of this clone: A read error may account for a junction end that differs from germline. The rearrangement links TRBV30 to TRBJ1-5, with D unclear. CDR1 is GTSNPN and CDR2 is SVGIG in the germline V gene (reference sequence). CDR3 length equals 13 residues. DNA for the CDR3: TGTGCCTGGGGTGTCGGGAGCAATCAGCCCCAGCATTTT. Protein sequence: CAWGVGSNQPQHF.

In this sample, this clone turned up a few times. The genes are TRBV4-3 and TRBJ1-5; D is uncertain. Per the germline V gene, CDR1 is LGHNA and CDR2 is YSLEER. V shed 11 bases and J shed 4 bases, with 6 bases lying between them. This CDR3 is built from 10 residues. CDR3 bases: TGCGCCGTCCTGAATCAGCCCCAGCATTTT. Encoded protein: CAVLNQPQHF.

This chain joins TRBV7-9 and TRBJ2-2, with 12 bases identical to TRBD2. The CDR3 length is 18 residues. V shed 4 bases, J shed 8 bases, and the junction held 14 bases outside the gene matches. Germline-derived CDR1 and CDR2 are SEHNR and FQNEAQ (reference sequence). The CDR3 coding sequence is TGTGCCAGCAGCTCCGTCCCCCTAGCGGGAGGGCCCTCGGGGGAGCTGTTTTTT. This encodes CASSSVPLAGGPSGELFF.

The table lists this clone with a count of one. Sequence at one end of the junction differs from germline and may be a read error. This chain links TRBV7-9 with TRBJ1-5; D call uncertain. The length of the CDR3 is 14 residues. CDR1 and CDR2 (germline): SEHNR, FQNEAQ (reference sequence). CDR3: CSSSLLENNQPQHF. CDR3 bases: TGTTCCAGCAGCTTATTGGAGAACAATCAGCCCCAGCATTTT.

The count of this clone is one. The chain uses TRBV7-6 and TRBJ2-7; TRBD1 matches at 7 bases. The ends lost 5 bases at V and 2 bases at J; junction bases unmatched: 3. In germline, CDR1 is SGHVS, CDR2 FNYEAQ. This CDR3 region has 13 residues. CDR3 sequence reads: CASSGTVAYEQYF. In DNA, the CDR3 is TGTGCCAGCAGCGGGACAGTTGCCTACGAGCAGTACTTC.

This rearrangement joins TRBV6-1 to TRBJ2-1, with a weak D call TRBD1 (6 bases). This CDR3 is 15 amino acids long. Trimming took 7 bases from V and 7 from J, leaving 20 bases between them. Germline lookup yields CDR1 MNHNS and CDR2 SASEGT. In nucleotides, the CDR3 is TGTGCCAGCACCCGACGGGGACAAAGCGATAATGAGCAGTTCTTC. This translates into CASTRRGQSDNEQFF.

This chain connects TRBV7-2 to TRBJ2-1; a weak D match, TRBD1 (6 bases). The V and J ends lost 4 bases and 5 bases respectively, with 12 bases between them. CDR3 length: 14 residues. Germline V gene sequence: CDR1 SGHTA, CDR2 FQGNSA. The CDR3 is CASSSTGTNNEQFF. CDR3 coding DNA: TGTGCCAGCAGCTCCACCGGGACAAACAATGAGCAGTTCTTC.

CDR3: CASGTGNRGELFF. CDR3 in DNA: TGTGCTAGTGGTACAGGGAACAGGGGGGAGCTGTTTTTT. V and J are TRBV12-5 and TRBJ2-2, with D maybe TRBD1 (6 bases). V was clipped by 5 bases and J by 8 bases, with 12 bases between them. CDR1 is LGHNT, CDR2 FRNRAP, per germline. This CDR3 spans 13 amino acids.